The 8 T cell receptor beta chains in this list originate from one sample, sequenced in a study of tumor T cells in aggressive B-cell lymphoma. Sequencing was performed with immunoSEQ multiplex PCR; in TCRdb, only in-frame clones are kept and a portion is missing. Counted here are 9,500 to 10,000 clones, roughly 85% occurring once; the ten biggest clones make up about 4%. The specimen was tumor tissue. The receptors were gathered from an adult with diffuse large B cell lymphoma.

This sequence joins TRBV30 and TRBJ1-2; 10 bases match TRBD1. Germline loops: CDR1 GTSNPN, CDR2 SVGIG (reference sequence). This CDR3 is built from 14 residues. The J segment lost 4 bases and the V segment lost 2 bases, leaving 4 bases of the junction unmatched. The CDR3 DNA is TGTGCCTGGAGTTGGGGACAGGGGCTCTATGGCTACACCTTC. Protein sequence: CAWSWGQGLYGYTF.

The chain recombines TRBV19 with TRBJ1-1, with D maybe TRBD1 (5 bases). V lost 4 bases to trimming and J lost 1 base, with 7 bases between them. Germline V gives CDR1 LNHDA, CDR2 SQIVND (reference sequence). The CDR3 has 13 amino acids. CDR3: CASSTQGNTEAFF. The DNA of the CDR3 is TGTGCCAGTAGTACCCAGGGGAACACTGAAGCTTTCTTT.

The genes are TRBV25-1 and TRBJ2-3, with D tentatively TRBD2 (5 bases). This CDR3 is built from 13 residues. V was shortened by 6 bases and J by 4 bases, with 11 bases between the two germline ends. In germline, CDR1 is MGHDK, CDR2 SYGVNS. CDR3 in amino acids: CASRGVVADTQYF. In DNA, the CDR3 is TGTGCCAGCAGGGGAGTGGTTGCAGATACGCAGTATTTT.

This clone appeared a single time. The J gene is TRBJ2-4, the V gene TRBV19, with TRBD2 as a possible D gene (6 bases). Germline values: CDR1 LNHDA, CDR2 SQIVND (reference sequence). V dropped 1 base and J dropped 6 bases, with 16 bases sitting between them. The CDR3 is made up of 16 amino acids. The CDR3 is CASSIGHPGRTNIQYF. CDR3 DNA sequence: TGTGCCAGTAGTATAGGACACCCAGGGAGGACAAACATTCAGTACTTC.

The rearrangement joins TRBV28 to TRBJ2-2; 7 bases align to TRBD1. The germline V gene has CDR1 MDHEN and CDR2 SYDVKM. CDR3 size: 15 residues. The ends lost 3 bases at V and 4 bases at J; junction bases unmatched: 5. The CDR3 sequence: CASSFHDRVTGELFF. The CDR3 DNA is TGTGCCAGCAGTTTCCACGACAGGGTCACCGGGGAGCTGTTTTTT.

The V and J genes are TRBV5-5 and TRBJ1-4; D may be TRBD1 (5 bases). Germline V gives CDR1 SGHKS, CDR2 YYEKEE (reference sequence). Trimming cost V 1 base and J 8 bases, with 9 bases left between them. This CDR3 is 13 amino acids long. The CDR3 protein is CASSLPGKEKLFF. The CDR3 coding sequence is TGTGCCAGCAGCTTGCCAGGGAAGGAAAAACTGTTTTTT.

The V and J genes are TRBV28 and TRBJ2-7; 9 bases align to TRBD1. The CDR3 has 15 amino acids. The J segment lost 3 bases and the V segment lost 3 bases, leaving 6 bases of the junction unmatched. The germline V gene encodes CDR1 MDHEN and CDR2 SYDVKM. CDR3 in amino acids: CASSFHRDRDYEQYF. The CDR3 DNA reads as TGTGCCAGCAGTTTCCACCGGGACAGGGACTACGAGCAGTACTTC.

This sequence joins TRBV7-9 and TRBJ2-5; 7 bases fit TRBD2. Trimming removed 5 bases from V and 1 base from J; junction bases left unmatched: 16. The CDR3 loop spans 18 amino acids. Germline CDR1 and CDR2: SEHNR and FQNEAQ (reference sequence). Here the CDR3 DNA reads TGTGCCAGCAGCACATCCCGGGTTCGGGGGGTTAGCCAAGAGACCCAGTACTTC. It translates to CASSTSRVRGVSQETQYF.